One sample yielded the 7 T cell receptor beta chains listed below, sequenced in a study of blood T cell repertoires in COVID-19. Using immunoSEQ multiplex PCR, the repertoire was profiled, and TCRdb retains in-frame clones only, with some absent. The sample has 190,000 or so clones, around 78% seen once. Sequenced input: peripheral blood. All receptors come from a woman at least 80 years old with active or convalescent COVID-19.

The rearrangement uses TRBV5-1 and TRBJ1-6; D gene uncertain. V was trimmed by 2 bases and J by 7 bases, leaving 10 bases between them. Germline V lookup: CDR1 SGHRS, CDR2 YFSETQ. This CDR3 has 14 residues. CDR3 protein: CASSFQEKNSPLHF. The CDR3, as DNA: TGCGCCAGCAGCTTTCAGGAAAAAAATTCACCCCTCCACTTT.

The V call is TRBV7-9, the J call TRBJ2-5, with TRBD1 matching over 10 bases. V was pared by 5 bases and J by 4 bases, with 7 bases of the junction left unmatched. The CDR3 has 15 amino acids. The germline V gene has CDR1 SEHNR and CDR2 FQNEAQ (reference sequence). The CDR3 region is CASSPTGTGVETQYF. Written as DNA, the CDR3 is TGTGCCAGCAGCCCAACCGGGACAGGGGTAGAGACCCAGTACTTC. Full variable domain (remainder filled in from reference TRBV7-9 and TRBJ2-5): DTGVSQNPRHKITKRGQNVTFRCDPISEHNRLYWYRQTLGQGPEFLTYFQNEAQLEKSRLLSDRFSAERPKGSFSTLEIQRTEQGDSAMYLCASSPTGTGVETQYFGPGTRLLVL.

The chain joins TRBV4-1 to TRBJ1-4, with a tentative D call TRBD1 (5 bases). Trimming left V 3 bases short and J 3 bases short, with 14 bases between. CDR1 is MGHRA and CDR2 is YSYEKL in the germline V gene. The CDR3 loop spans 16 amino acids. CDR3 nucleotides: TGCGCCAGCAGCCAGACCAAACAGGCCCCTAATGAAAAACTGTTTTTT. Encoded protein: CASSQTKQAPNEKLFF.

The CDR3 region is CASSKTAWGNQPQHF. CDR3 coding DNA: TGTGCCAGTAGCAAGACAGCATGGGGCAATCAGCCCCAGCATTTT. The V call is TRBV19, the J call TRBJ1-5, with TRBD1 as a possible D gene (5 bases). Per germline, CDR1 LNHDA and CDR2 SQIVND (reference sequence). V lost 6 bases, J lost 2 bases, and 14 bases lay in between. The CDR3 runs to 15 residues.

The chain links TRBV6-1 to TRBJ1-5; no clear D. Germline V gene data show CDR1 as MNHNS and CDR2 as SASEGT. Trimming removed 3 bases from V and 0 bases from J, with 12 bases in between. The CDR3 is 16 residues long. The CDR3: CASSELGGTSNQPQHF. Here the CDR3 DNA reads TGTGCCAGCAGTGAGCTAGGTGGCACTAGCAATCAGCCCCAGCATTTT.

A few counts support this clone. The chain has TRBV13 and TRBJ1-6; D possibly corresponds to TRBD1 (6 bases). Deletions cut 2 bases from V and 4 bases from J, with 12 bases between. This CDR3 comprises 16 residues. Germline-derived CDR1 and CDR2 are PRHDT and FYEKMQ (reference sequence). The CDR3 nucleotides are TGTGCCAGCAGCTTACGAACAGGGCGATATAATTCACCCCTCCACTTT. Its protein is CASSLRTGRYNSPLHF.

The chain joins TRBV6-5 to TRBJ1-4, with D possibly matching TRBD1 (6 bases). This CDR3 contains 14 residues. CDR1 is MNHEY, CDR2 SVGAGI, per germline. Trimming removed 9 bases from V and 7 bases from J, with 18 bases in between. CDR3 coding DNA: TGTGCCAGTTCTCGGTCAGGGGTTGGTGAAAAACTGTTTTTT. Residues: CASSRSGVGEKLFF.